This is a list of T cell receptor beta chains from one sample in a study of naive and memory T cell subsets. TCRdb itself ran the UMI-ligation and nested PCR reads through MiXCR, one entry per CDR3 protein. The table has over 110,000 distinct CDR3 sequences, roughly a fifth seen once. The material sequenced was naive CD8+ T cells from blood. These receptors were collected from a human donor in good health. The CDR3 runs from the conserved cysteine through the conserved F or W. The order of the fields is V gene, clone size, J gene, D gene, CDR3 DNA, CDR3 protein. The D gene is left open where the match is weak. Not all rows give a size; the values are once, few, many and, for expanded clones, a class.

TRBV5-6	few	TRBJ2-3	TRBD2	TGTGCCAGCAATGGACTAGCGGGAGTAACAGATACGCAGTATTTT	CASNGLAGVTDTQYF
TRBV4-3	-	TRBJ1-5	TRBD1	TGCGCCAGCAGCCAAGATCGACAGGGGGCTTTACAGCCCCAGCATTTT	CASSQDRQGALQPQHF
TRBV28	-	TRBJ2-3	TRBD1	TGTGCCAGCAGCAAAACAGGGGACACAGATACGCAGTATTTT	CASSKTGDTDTQYF
TRBV25-1	-	TRBJ2-3	-	TGTGCCAGCAGTGAATTTTTCGCGGCAGGCACAGATACGCAGTATTTT	CASSEFFAAGTDTQYF
TRBV4-1	few	TRBJ1-1	-	TGCGCCAGCAGACAGGGTACGTACACTGAAGCTTTCTTT	CASRQGTYTEAFF
TRBV29-1	-	TRBJ2-7	-	TGCAGCGTTGTTGAGGGGATAGAGCAGTACTTC	CSVVEGIEQYF
TRBV19	-	TRBJ2-7	-	TGTGCCAGTAGTACCCGGACGGGTTACGAGCAGTACTTC	CASSTRTGYEQYF
TRBV9	few	TRBJ2-7	-	TGTGCCAGCAGCGTAGGGTCCGCTGGGACCTACGAGCAGTACTTC	CASSVGSAGTYEQYF
TRBV27	-	TRBJ2-7	-	TGTGCCAGCAGTTTCATACCTTTTGGGGGCGAGCAGTACTTC	CASSFIPFGGEQYF
TRBV28	few	TRBJ1-5	TRBD1	TGTGCCAGCAGTTTTATAGGGGGCGGTGGCAATCAGCCCCAGCATTTT	CASSFIGGGGNQPQHF
TRBV6-5	-	TRBJ1-4	TRBD1	TGTGCCAGCAGTTACGTGGGACAGGGTTATGAAAAACTGTTTTTT	CASSYVGQGYEKLFF
TRBV27	few	TRBJ2-3	-	TGTGCCAGCAGTTTATCGCCCGGGCATACGCAGTATTTT	CASSLSPGHTQYF
TRBV13	many	TRBJ1-3	-	TGTGCCAGCAGCTTGTCAGAACAGGGTGACGGAAACACCATATATTTT	CASSLSEQGDGNTIYF
TRBV5-1	-	TRBJ2-7	TRBD1	TGCGCCAGCAGCTTGGGACAGGGCTTGTACGAGCAGTACTTC	CASSLGQGLYEQYF
TRBV27	-	TRBJ1-6	-	TGTGCCAGCAGTTTAGTGGGGAGACCCCTCCACTTT	CASSLVGRPLHF
TRBV13	-	TRBJ1-1	-	TGTGCCAGCAGCTTAGCCTGGAACACGCCGAACACTGAAACTTTCTTT	CASSLAWNTPNTETFF
TRBV6-5	-	TRBJ2-2	TRBD2	TGTGCCAGCGGTCGATATTCGGGAGGAGCGAACACCGGGGAGCTGTTTTTT	CASGRYSGGANTGELFF
TRBV5-6	many	TRBJ1-1	-	TGTGCCAGCAGCTTGGCGGCGAACACTGAAGCTTTCTTT	CASSLAANTEAFF
TRBV28	-	TRBJ1-3	-	TGTGCCAGCAGCCCACCCGTCAGCTCTGGAAACACCATATATTTT	CASSPPVSSGNTIYF